This TCR beta chain appears in the sequencing data of a study of tumor-infiltrating lymphocytes in primary liver carcinoma. Overall study results and limits: Tumor region pairs showed greater overlap than either tumor-adjacent or tumor-blood pairs did.

V lost 5 bases to trimming and J lost 3 bases, with 8 bases between them. The CDR3 loop spans 12 amino acids. The germline V gene has CDR1 SGHAT and CDR2 FQNNGV. Researchers generated TCR beta cDNA from approximately 450 ng of total RNA, relying on a constant-region primer. Slightly modified ARM-PCR with three nested multiplex PCR rounds yielded TCR beta libraries. The first two PCR rounds used TRBV1-TRBV30 primers with a Cbeta primer, nine to eleven cycles each. TCRdb reprocessed the multiplex PCR reads with MiXCR, giving one entry per CDR3 protein. The sample includes about 44,000 distinct CDR3 sequences, about 70% seen only once; the top ten take over 25%. RNA and DNA were co-extracted from roughly 20-30 mg of unsorted bulk tissue. Patients showed chronic HBV infection and an absence of prior treatment. On this clonotype itself: What it recognizes is unknown.

The genes are TRBV11-2 and TRBJ2-7, with TRBD2 as a possible D gene (5 bases). The receptor was derived from a middle-aged man with primary liver carcinoma and hepatitis B virus infection. Sequenced sample: liver tumor tissue from sampling region 3. Documented subset: tumor region T3, left-lateral pole. CDR3: CASSTGCYEQYF. The CDR3 DNA reads TGTGCCAGCAGCACGGGGTGCTACGAGCAGTACTTC.